The TCR beta chain under discussion was sequenced for a study of shared clonotypes between healthy human individuals. Germline CDR1 is MNHNY and CDR2 is SVGAGI (reference sequence). This CDR3 comprises 15 residues. With 0 bases clipped from V and 6 bases from J, the junction kept 6 bases outside the gene matches. Sequencing was performed with immunoSEQ multiplex PCR; in TCRdb, only in-frame clones are kept and a portion is missing. The data contain 490,000 or so clones, about 79% of them singletons. The sequence was collected from a woman in her thirties or forties in good health. Some clones in this sample may be carry-over from other donors' samples. The chain couples TRBV6-6 to TRBJ2-7, with 9 bases matching TRBD2. Sequenced input: PBMCs. CDR3 bases: TGTGCCAGCAGTTACTCGGGAGCGGGAGGAGCCGAGCAGTACTTC. Residues: CASSYSGAGGAEQYF.